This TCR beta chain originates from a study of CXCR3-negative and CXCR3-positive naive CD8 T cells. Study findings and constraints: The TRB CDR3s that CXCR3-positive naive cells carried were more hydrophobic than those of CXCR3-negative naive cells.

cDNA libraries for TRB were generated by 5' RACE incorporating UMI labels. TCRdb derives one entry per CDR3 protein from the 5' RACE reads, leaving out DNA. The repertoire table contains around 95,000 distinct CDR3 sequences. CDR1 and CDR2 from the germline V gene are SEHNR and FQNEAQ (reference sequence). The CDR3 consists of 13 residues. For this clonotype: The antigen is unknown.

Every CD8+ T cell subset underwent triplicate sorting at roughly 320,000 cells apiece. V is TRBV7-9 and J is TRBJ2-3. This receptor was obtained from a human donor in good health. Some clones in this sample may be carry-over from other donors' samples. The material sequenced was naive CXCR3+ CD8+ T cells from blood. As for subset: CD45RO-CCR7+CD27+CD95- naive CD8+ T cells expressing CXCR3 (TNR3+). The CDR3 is CASSHQDTDTQYF.